One and the same sample provided the 30 T cell receptor beta chains below, sequenced in a study of STAT3 mutations in large granular lymphocyte leukemia. These TCRs' antigens remain unknown. Study-wide points: Every T-cell large granular lymphocyte leukemia patient had at least one immunodominant TCR beta clonotype.

Here immunoSEQ multiplex PCR was the method, and the copy in TCRdb shows in-frame clones only, minus some. The sample shows about 5,000 clones, 46% of them seen only once. Material for sequencing was peripheral blood mononuclear cells. Receptor source: a woman in her 70s with T-cell large granular lymphocyte leukemia. Some clones in this sample may be carry-over from other donors' samples.

The chain carries TRBV30 and TRBJ2-7, with 9 bases aligning to TRBD1. There are 14 residues in the CDR3. The V and J ends lost 2 bases and 2 bases, in that order; junction bases with no gene match: 4. Germline V gives CDR1 GTSNPN, CDR2 SVGIG (reference sequence). CDR3 nucleotides: TGTGCCTGGAGTACCGGGACAGGGCCCTACGAGCAGTACTTC. This sequence encodes CAWSTGTGPYEQYF.

CDR3 sequence reads: CAWSVIPSPSYEQYF. CDR3 nucleotides: TGTGCCTGGAGTGTAATCCCCAGTCCTTCCTACGAGCAGTACTTC. The rearrangement links TRBV30 to TRBJ2-7; D gene uncertain. Deletions cut 0 bases from V and 1 base from J, with 13 bases between. This CDR3 is 15 amino acids long. The germline V gene has CDR1 GTSNPN and CDR2 SVGIG (reference sequence).

This chain connects TRBV30 to TRBJ2-7; D not certain. V was cut by 0 bases and J by 4 bases, with 4 bases left in between. The CDR3 consists of 11 residues. From germline, CDR1 is GTSNPN and CDR2 SVGIG (reference sequence). DNA of the CDR3: TGTGCCTGGAGTGTCGGATACGAGCAGTACTTC. Amino acid sequence: CAWSVGYEQYF.

This sequence joins TRBV5-1 and TRBJ1-1, with a possible D match to TRBD1 (5 bases). This CDR3 comprises 15 residues. Trimming cost V 0 bases and J 2 bases, with 11 bases left between them. Germline CDR1 and CDR2: SGHRS and YFSETQ. The CDR3 nucleotides read TGCGCCAGCAGCTTGGGCAGGGTAGGAAACACTGAAGCTTTCTTT. Protein sequence: CASSLGRVGNTEAFF.

V gene TRBV4-3 combines with J gene TRBJ2-3, with D perhaps being TRBD1 or TRBD2 (5 bases each). V lost 1 base, J lost 6 bases, and 11 bases lay in between. CDR1 is LGHNA and CDR2 is YSLEER in the germline V gene. The CDR3 consists of 14 residues. The CDR3: CASSQGGDADTQYF. CDR3 nucleotide sequence: TGCGCCAGCAGCCAAGGTGGGGACGCCGATACGCAGTATTTT.

In its sample, this clone ranks as medium-sized. This chain uses TRBV6-5 with TRBJ1-4; D not certain. Germline V gives CDR1 MNHEY, CDR2 SVGAGI. V lost 8 bases, J lost 3 bases, and 13 bases lay in between. The CDR3 runs to 14 residues. CDR3 region: CASGYGSANEKLFF. Written as DNA, the CDR3 is TGTGCCAGCGGCTATGGGTCGGCTAATGAAAAACTGTTTTTT.

The rearrangement links TRBV5-1 to TRBJ1-1; D uncertain. Looked up from germline, CDR1 is SGHRS and CDR2 is YFSETQ. The length of the CDR3 is 14 residues. The V and J ends lost 1 base and 1 base respectively, with 8 bases between them. The CDR3 nucleotides are TGCGCCAGCAGCTTGCAAGAGGGGAACACTGAAGCTTTCTTT. Encoded protein: CASSLQEGNTEAFF.

This clone was counted a few times. The gene calls are TRBV6-6 and TRBJ2-5; D might be TRBD1 (5 bases). From germline, CDR1 is MNHNY and CDR2 SVGAGI (reference sequence). The CDR3 is made up of 16 amino acids. V lost 2 bases, J lost 5 bases, and 18 bases lay in between. Here the CDR3 reads CASSYLAVGSGETQYF. Here the CDR3 DNA reads TGTGCCAGCAGTTACCTTGCGGTAGGATCAGGGGAGACCCAGTACTTC.

The chain links TRBV18 to TRBJ2-3; D is ambiguous. The ends were cut back, 2 bases at V and 2 bases at J, with 8 bases in the middle. The V gene's germline CDR1 is KGHSH and CDR2 LQKENI. CDR3 length equals 14 residues. CDR3 amino acids: CASSPGSTTDTQYF. The CDR3 nucleotides are TGTGCCAGCTCACCAGGATCCACCACAGATACGCAGTATTTT.

The rearrangement joins TRBV14 to TRBJ1-5; the D is unclear. Deletions cut 4 bases from V and 5 bases from J, with 6 bases between. From germline, CDR1 is SGHDN and CDR2 FVKESK. CDR3 length: 12 residues. CDR3 in amino acids: CASSLGDQPQHF. In nucleotides, the CDR3 is TGTGCCAGCAGCCTCGGGGATCAGCCCCAGCATTTT.

The chain employs TRBV18 and TRBJ2-7; tentatively, D is TRBD2 (6 bases). Germline V gene lookup returns CDR1 KGHSH and CDR2 LQKENI. V lost 3 bases, J lost 3 bases, and 15 bases lay in between. This CDR3 is built from 15 residues. CDR3 in amino acids: CASSPPGGGLYEQYF. The CDR3 DNA follows: TGTGCCAGCTCACCCCCTGGGGGAGGCCTCTACGAGCAGTACTTC. The full variable domain, with the rest looked up from reference TRBV18 and TRBJ2-7, is NAGVMQNPRHLVRRRGQEARLRCSPMKGHSHVYWYRQLPEEGLKFMVYLQKENIIDESGMPKERFSAEFPKEGPSILRIQQVVRGDSAAYFCASSPPGGGLYEQYFGPGTRLTVT.

This clone showed up just a few times. The chain is built from TRBV19 and TRBJ1-1; the match to TRBD1 covers 7 bases. The CDR3 spans 15 residues. Trimming at V came to 5 bases and at J to 0 bases, leaving 6 bases not matched to a gene. Germline CDR1 is LNHDA and CDR2 is SQIVND (reference sequence). The CDR3 loop is CASSPWTGLNTEAFF. For the CDR3, the DNA is TGTGCCAGTAGTCCCTGGACAGGCTTGAACACTGAAGCTTTCTTT.

This clone was counted between two and nine times. J is TRBJ2-7 and V is TRBV10-2; D is possibly TRBD2 (5 bases). The germline gives CDR1 WSHSY, CDR2 SAAADI. V dropped 11 bases and J dropped 3 bases, with 17 bases sitting between them. The CDR3 extends over 13 amino acids. The CDR3 DNA is TGCGCCGTCTCCTTGGGAGATGGCTACGAGCAGTACTTC. Protein sequence: CAVSLGDGYEQYF.

This clone was picked up one time. The chain combines TRBV29-1 with TRBJ1-1; 8 bases are a match to TRBD1. There are 13 residues in the CDR3. Germline lookup yields CDR1 SQVTM and CDR2 ANQGSEA. Losses at the gene ends were 0 bases for V and 10 bases for J; bases not matched to a gene: 7. CDR3 sequence reads: CSVEDRGQGRAFF. DNA for the CDR3: TGCAGCGTTGAAGATCGAGGACAGGGAAGAGCTTTCTTT.

The V and J genes are TRBV7-9 and TRBJ1-3, with D unclear. From germline, CDR1 is SEHNR and CDR2 FQNEAQ (reference sequence). This CDR3 comprises 15 residues. The V end lost 2 bases, the J end lost 2 bases, and 10 bases lay between the germline ends. For the CDR3, the DNA is TGTGCCAGCAGCTTACAGGCCTTGACTGGAAACACCATATATTTT. Amino acids: CASSLQALTGNTIYF.

The chain combines TRBV5-1 with TRBJ2-5, with 9 bases fitting TRBD1. With V trimmed by 3 bases and J by 3 bases, 3 bases remained unmatched. Germline CDR1 reads SGHRS; CDR2 reads YFSETQ. The CDR3 covers 14 residues. CDR3 DNA: TGCGCCAGCAGCTCCGGGACAGGGAAAGAGACCCAGTACTTC. Translation: CASSSGTGKETQYF.

V usage is TRBV18 and J usage is TRBJ2-7, with D perhaps TRBD1 (6 bases). CDR1 and CDR2 from the germline V gene are KGHSH and LQKENI. The length of the CDR3 is 15 residues. V dropped 3 bases and J dropped 1 base, with 13 bases sitting between them. The chain's CDR3 is CASSPPGQPSYEQYF. DNA of the CDR3: TGTGCCAGCTCACCCCCCGGACAGCCTTCCTACGAGCAGTACTTC.

This clone has more than one count but fewer than ten. The chain is built from TRBV5-1 and TRBJ2-1; TRBD2 matches 10 bases. Unmatched junction bases numbered 9, after V lost 2 bases and J lost 4 bases. The CDR3 runs 17 residues. Germline assignment: CDR1 SGHRS and CDR2 YFSETQ. The CDR3 coding sequence is TGCGCCAGCAGCTTATATCCCCGGACTAGCGGTTACAATGAGCAGTTCTTC. Its translation is CASSLYPRTSGYNEQFF.

This clone is medium-sized by share. The chain combines TRBV4-1 with TRBJ2-6, with TRBD1 as a possible D gene (6 bases). In germline, CDR1 is MGHRA, CDR2 YSYEKL. V was trimmed by 4 bases and J by 4 bases, leaving 14 bases between them. This CDR3 comprises 16 residues. CDR3 in DNA: TGCGCCAGCAGCCCACTGGGGGCGGGCGGGGCCAACGTCCTGACTTTC. It yields the protein CASSPLGAGGANVLTF.

The chain is built from TRBV5-1 and TRBJ2-7, with 8 positions matching TRBD2. Trimming cost V 1 base and J 5 bases; bases outside gene matches: 8. This CDR3 contains 15 residues. The germline CDR1 and CDR2 sequences are SGHRS and YFSETQ. CDR3 in amino acids: CASSLQSGSVDEQYF. The DNA for the CDR3 is TGCGCCAGCAGCTTGCAAAGCGGGAGTGTCGACGAGCAGTACTTC.

The chain combines TRBV18 with TRBJ1-5; D is uncertain. Germline V gives CDR1 KGHSH, CDR2 LQKENI. The CDR3 covers 16 residues. V was clipped by 8 bases and J by 16 bases, with 33 bases between them. CDR3 coding DNA: TGTGCCAGCCCTCCCCCCGGTTATGAGCCACCGGGTCCTTCACATTTT. It translates to CASPPPGYEPPGPSHF.

V usage is TRBV7-9 and J usage is TRBJ1-1, with 8 bases that match TRBD1. Germline CDR1 SEHNR, CDR2 FQNEAQ (reference sequence). The CDR3 loop spans 14 amino acids. V gave up 6 bases and J gave up 4 bases; unmatched junction bases: 7. Here the CDR3 reads CASSPTGVSTEAFF. In DNA, the CDR3 is TGTGCCAGCAGTCCGACAGGGGTGAGCACTGAAGCTTTCTTT. The full variable domain, completed using reference TRBV7-9 and TRBJ1-1, is DTGVSQNPRHKITKRGQNVTFRCDPISEHNRLYWYRQTLGQGPEFLTYFQNEAQLEKSRLLSDRFSAERPKGSFSTLEIQRTEQGDSAMYLCASSPTGVSTEAFFGQGTRLTVV.

This clone was observed a single time. The genes are TRBV15 and TRBJ1-1; D might be TRBD1 (6 bases). The V end was cut by 0 bases, the J end by 7 bases, with 15 bases between. The CDR3 length is 15 residues. CDR1 is LNHNV and CDR2 is YYDKDF in the germline V gene (reference sequence). The CDR3 here is CATSRDVGARLEAFF. The CDR3, as DNA: TGTGCCACCAGCAGAGATGTGGGGGCCCGCCTTGAAGCTTTCTTT.

The J gene is TRBJ2-7, the V gene TRBV5-4; D might be TRBD2 (6 bases). The ends were cut back, 0 bases at V and 1 base at J, with 11 bases in the middle. The CDR3 contains 15 residues. CDR1 and CDR2 from the germline V gene are SGHNT and YYREEE (reference sequence). The CDR3 region has the DNA TGTGCCAGCAGCTTGGATCGGGACTTGTCCTACGAGCAGTACTTC. It translates to CASSLDRDLSYEQYF.

The chain combines TRBV7-9 with TRBJ2-7; tentative D call: TRBD1 (6 bases). CDR1 SEHNR and CDR2 FQNEAQ come from the germline V gene (reference sequence). The CDR3 totals 14 residues. V lost 1 base and J 2 bases, leaving 9 bases between the germline ends. The CDR3 DNA follows: TGTGCCAGCAGCTTAGTCGAGGGGGCCTACGAGCAGTACTTC. Translated, it gives CASSLVEGAYEQYF. The variable domain in full, with the rest retrieved from reference TRBV7-9 and TRBJ2-7, is DTGVSQNPRHKITKRGQNVTFRCDPISEHNRLYWYRQTLGQGPEFLTYFQNEAQLEKSRLLSDRFSAERPKGSFSTLEIQRTEQGDSAMYLCASSLVEGAYEQYFGPGTRLTVT.

V gene TRBV14 combines with J gene TRBJ1-2; D call uncertain. The V end was cut by 3 bases, the J end by 5 bases, with 10 bases between. There are 13 residues in the CDR3. Germline CDR1 reads SGHDN; CDR2 reads FVKESK. The CDR3 DNA follows: TGTGCCAGCAGCCAGGGTCCTACGTATGGCTACACCTTC. It is translated as CASSQGPTYGYTF.

The CDR3 coding sequence is TGTGCCAGCAGCTTTCGCCGGAGCCTAAGTTACTATGGCTACACCTTC. It is translated as CASSFRRSLSYYGYTF. The chain has TRBV4-2 and TRBJ1-2; D is unclear. The CDR3 loop spans 16 amino acids. V was trimmed by 5 bases and J by 3 bases, leaving 19 bases between them. Germline CDR1 LGHNA, CDR2 YNFKEQ.

This chain joins TRBV18 and TRBJ2-1; 14 bases match TRBD2. This CDR3 has 16 residues. With V trimmed by 10 bases and J by 7 bases, 12 bases remained unmatched. Germline lookup yields CDR1 KGHSH and CDR2 LQKENI. This CDR3 is CATTGTSGRVGNEQFF. The DNA for the CDR3 is TGTGCCACCACCGGGACTAGCGGGAGAGTTGGTAATGAGCAGTTCTTC.

The rearrangement joins TRBV13 to TRBJ2-7, with D unclear. The CDR3 runs 13 residues. The germline V and J ends were trimmed by 1 base and 2 bases, with 6 bases remaining between them. CDR1 and CDR2 from the germline V gene are PRHDT and FYEKMQ (reference sequence). The CDR3 sequence: CASSLDAAYEQYF. The CDR3 nucleotides are TGTGCCAGCAGCTTAGATGCAGCCTACGAGCAGTACTTC.

The V call is TRBV5-1, the J call TRBJ2-5; 10 bases agree with TRBD1. This CDR3 has 14 residues. Per the germline V gene, CDR1 is SGHRS and CDR2 is YFSETQ. Losses at the gene ends were 3 bases for V and 3 bases for J; bases not matched to a gene: 2. CDR3 DNA: TGCGCCAGCAGCTGGGGGACAGGGGAAGAGACCCAGTACTTC. Translation: CASSWGTGEETQYF.